The present entry profiles one T cell receptor beta chain with its context. This entry comes from a study of blood T cell repertoires in COVID-19. Background on the study: Acute-phase and convalescent COVID-19 samples originated in the United States, Italy and Spain.

Trimming stripped 5 bases from V and 2 bases from J, with 9 bases between. CDR3 size: 13 residues. Patients from Seattle were sampled longitudinally, starting during active infection. Produced via immunoSEQ multiplex PCR; TCRdb's table is partial and in-frame only. The sample lists around 210,000 clones; 85% were seen once. The sample consisted of peripheral blood. The receptor's source is a man aged 50 to 59 with COVID-19, enrolled during active disease. This chain links TRBV12-3 or TRBV12-4 with TRBJ1-2; no clear D gene. The CDR3 region is CASSETANYGYTF. DNA of the CDR3: TGTGCCAGCAGTGAAACAGCAAACTATGGCTACACCTTC.